This is a list of T cell receptor beta chains from one sample in a study of response to subunit inactivated influenza vaccine. TCRdb re-analysed the RT-PCR reads in MiXCR, keeping a single row per CDR3 protein. The profile shows about 610,000 distinct CDR3 sequences, 11% to 15% of them singletons. The sequencing used PBMCs from blood, collected approximately 12 days after vaccination. The source of these receptors is a man over 45 who received an inactivated influenza vaccine. CDR3s include the opening cysteine and the closing phenylalanine or tryptophan. The D gene is left open where the match is weak. Part of the rows lack a size; the others show once, few, many or a class for expanded clones.

len | abundance | d_gene | j_gene | v_gene | CDR3aa | CDR3nt
16 | - | TRBD1 | TRBJ2-2 | TRBV24-1 | CATSDRWTGNTGELFF | TGTGCCACCAGTGACCGCTGGACAGGCAACACCGGGGAGCTGTTTTTT
16 | - | TRBD1 | TRBJ2-7 | TRBV5-1 | CASSLGGQMALYEQYF | TGCGCCAGCAGCTTGGGGGGACAGATGGCTCTCTACGAGCAGTACTTC
17 | - | TRBD2 | TRBJ2-2 | TRBV28 | CASSLLAGGDRGRELFF | TGTGCCAGCAGTTTGCTAGCGGGAGGCGACCGGGGCCGGGAGCTGTTTTTT
18 | few | - | TRBJ2-3 | TRBV4-2 | CASSQDSTGYLDTDTQYF | TGTGCCAGCAGCCAAGATTCCACAGGTTATCTCGACACAGATACGCAGTATTTT
13 | - | - | TRBJ2-7 | TRBV20-1 | CSARIQRPYEQYF | TGCAGTGCTAGGATCCAGAGGCCTTACGAGCAGTACTTC
14 | - | TRBD1 | TRBJ1-2 | TRBV6-1 | CASRARGLQDGYTF | TGTGCCAGCAGGGCGAGGGGGCTACAGGATGGCTACACCTTC
15 | few | - | TRBJ2-2 | TRBV20-1 | CSAREGAPNTGELFF | TGCAGTGCTAGAGAGGGAGCGCCGAACACCGGGGAGCTGTTTTTT
14 | - | TRBD2 | TRBJ2-1 | TRBV20-1 | CSARSSGRVNEQFF | TGCAGTGCTAGGTCTAGCGGGAGAGTCAATGAGCAGTTCTTC
16 | - | - | TRBJ1-5 | TRBV13 | CASSLRSDGRNQPQHF | TGTGCCAGCAGCTTACGTTCCGACGGCAGGAATCAGCCCCAGCATTTT
11 | - | - | TRBJ2-2 | TRBV29-1 | CSVRQTGELFF | TGCAGCGTGCGGCAGACCGGGGAGCTGTTTTTT
15 | few | - | TRBJ2-7 | TRBV10-3 | CAISGGVGRSYEQYF | TGTGCCATCAGTGGCGGCGTTGGTAGGTCCTACGAGCAGTACTTC
14 | - | - | TRBJ1-1 | TRBV6-2/TRBV6-3 | CASSRSLLNTEAFF | TGTGCCAGCAGTCGATCCTTATTGAACACTGAAGCTTTCTTT
16 | few | TRBD2 | TRBJ2-5 | TRBV12-3/TRBV12-4 | CASSLTGLAGEETQYF | TGTGCCAGCAGTTTAACGGGACTAGCGGGAGAAGAGACCCAGTACTTC
16 | - | TRBD1 | TRBJ2-7 | TRBV15 | CATSTRAGQGSYEQYF | TGTGCCACCAGCACGCGGGCGGGACAGGGATCCTACGAGCAGTACTTC
12 | - | - | TRBJ2-1 | TRBV7-8 | CATLGLANEQFF | TGTGCCACCCTAGGACTGGCCAATGAGCAGTTCTTC
17 | few | TRBD1 | TRBJ1-6 | TRBV3-1 | CASSPLLGRGPDSPLHF | TGTGCCAGCAGCCCTCTCCTCGGCAGGGGGCCTGATTCACCCCTCCACTTT
17 | - | - | TRBJ1-2 | TRBV6-5 | CASSQLPDAIPNYGYTF | TGTGCCAGCAGCCAGCTCCCCGACGCCATTCCTAACTATGGCTACACCTTC
16 | few | - | TRBJ2-6 | TRBV5-1 | CASSLGSGNGANVLTF | TGCGCCAGCAGCTTGGGATCGGGGAATGGGGCCAACGTCCTGACTTTC
13 | - | - | TRBJ1-2 | TRBV7-8 | CASSTDSDYGYTF | TGTGCCAGCAGCACCGACAGTGACTATGGCTACACCTTC
16 | - | - | TRBJ1-6 | TRBV3-1 | CASSQVESARNSPLHF | TGTGCCAGCAGCCAAGTCGAGTCGGCCAGGAATTCACCCCTCCACTTT
13 | few | TRBD2 | TRBJ2-2 | TRBV2 | CASSGTSTGELFF | TGTGCCAGTAGCGGGACTAGCACCGGGGAGCTGTTTTTT
16 | few | - | TRBJ2-4 | TRBV29-1 | CSVEERGDLAKNIQYF | TGCAGCGTTGAAGAACGAGGGGACTTAGCCAAAAACATTCAGTACTTC
13 | - | - | TRBJ1-2 | TRBV7-2 | CASSLTLNYGYTF | TGTGCCAGCAGCCTAACCCTTAACTATGGCTACACCTTC
17 | - | TRBD2 | TRBJ2-3 | TRBV12-3/TRBV12-4 | CASSLFLAGGGTDTQYF | TGTGCCAGCAGTTTATTTCTAGCGGGGGGGGGAACAGATACGCAGTATTTT